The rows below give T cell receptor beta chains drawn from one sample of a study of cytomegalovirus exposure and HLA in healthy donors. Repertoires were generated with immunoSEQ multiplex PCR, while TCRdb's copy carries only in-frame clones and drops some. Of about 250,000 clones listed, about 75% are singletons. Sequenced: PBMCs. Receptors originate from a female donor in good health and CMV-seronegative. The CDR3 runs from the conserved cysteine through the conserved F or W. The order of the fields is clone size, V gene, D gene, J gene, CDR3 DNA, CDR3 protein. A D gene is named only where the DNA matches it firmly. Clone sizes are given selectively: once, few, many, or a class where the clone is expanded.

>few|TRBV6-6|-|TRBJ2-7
TGTGCCAGCAGTTATTTAGCGGCCGTGAACTACGAGCAGTACTTC
CASSYLAAVNYEQYF
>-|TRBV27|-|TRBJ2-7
TGTGCCAGCAGTTCCAGACAGTCTAGGGGAACCTACGAGCAGTACTTC
CASSSRQSRGTYEQYF
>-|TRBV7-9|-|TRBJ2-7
TGTGCCAGCAGCGGAGGGTCAGACTACGAGCAGTACTTC
CASSGGSDYEQYF
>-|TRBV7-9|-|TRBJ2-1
TGTGCCAGCAGCTTAGTTCAGGGTATCCATGAGCAGTTCTTC
CASSLVQGIHEQFF
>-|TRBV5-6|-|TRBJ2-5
TGTGCCAGCAGCCCCCACAGCGGTATTCAAGAGACCCAGTACTTC
CASSPHSGIQETQYF
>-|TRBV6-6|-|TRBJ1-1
TGTGCCAGCAGTCCACCAGACGGGTTAATGAACACTGAAGCTTTCTTT
CASSPPDGLMNTEAFF
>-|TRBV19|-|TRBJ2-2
TGTGCCAGTAGTAATTTAGGGGCAACCGGGGAGCTGTTTTTT
CASSNLGATGELFF
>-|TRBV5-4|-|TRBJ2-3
TGTGCCAGCAGCTTGACAGATCCTACAGATACGCAGTATTTT
CASSLTDPTDTQYF
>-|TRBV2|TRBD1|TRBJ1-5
TGTGCCAGCAGAGGACAGGGGAATCAGCCCCAGCATTTT
CASRGQGNQPQHF
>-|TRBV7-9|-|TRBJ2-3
TGTGCCGACCGCCCGAGCGGCACAGATACGCAGTATTTT
CADRPSGTDTQYF
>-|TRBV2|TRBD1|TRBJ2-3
TGTGCCAGCCGGGACAGCAACACAGATACGCAGTATTTT
CASRDSNTDTQYF
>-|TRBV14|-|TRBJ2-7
TGTGCCAGCAGCCAAGTCGGGGCAGGGGTCCGATCCTACGAGCAGTACTTC
CASSQVGAGVRSYEQYF
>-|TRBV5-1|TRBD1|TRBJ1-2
TGCGCCAGCAGCCCGGGGACAGCCCTTCCGTATGGCTACACCTTC
CASSPGTALPYGYTF
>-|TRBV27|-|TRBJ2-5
TGTGCCAGCAGCCGGGGGACAGAGCCAATGCCCCAAGAGACCCAGTACTTC
CASSRGTEPMPQETQYF
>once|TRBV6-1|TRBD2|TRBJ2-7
TGTGCCAGCTGTCGGACTAGCGGGCTGAACGAGCAGTACTTC
CASCRTSGLNEQYF
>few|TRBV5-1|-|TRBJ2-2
TGCGCCAGCAGCGTCGGACAGACGGACGGGGAGCTGTTTTTT
CASSVGQTDGELFF
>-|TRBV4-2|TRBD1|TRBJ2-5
TGTGCCAGCGGGGACAGGGAGCGGGAGACCCAGTACTTC
CASGDRERETQYF
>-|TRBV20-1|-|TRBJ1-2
TGCAGTGCTCCAACAGGTTATGGCTACACCTTC
CSAPTGYGYTF
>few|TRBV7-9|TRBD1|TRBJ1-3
TGTGCCAGCAGCTTATTCTACGGCAGGGGGATCGGAAACACCATATATTTT
CASSLFYGRGIGNTIYF
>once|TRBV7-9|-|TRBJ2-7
TGTGCCAGCAGTCTAAATTCCGACGAGCAGTACTTC
CASSLNSDEQYF
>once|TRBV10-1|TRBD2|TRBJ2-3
TGCGCCAGCAGTAGGGGACTAGCAGCTAGCACAGATACGCAGTATTTT
CASSRGLAASTDTQYF
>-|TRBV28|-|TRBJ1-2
TGTGCCAGCAAAGAGGTGGGAGCTAACTATGGCTACACCTTC
CASKEVGANYGYTF